A selection of T cell receptor beta chains follows, all from one sample in a study of cytomegalovirus exposure and HLA in healthy donors. Sequencing was performed with immunoSEQ multiplex PCR; in TCRdb, only in-frame clones are kept and a portion is missing. Among some 220,000 clones listed, roughly 90% were seen once. Sequencing used PBMCs. The receptors derive from a woman between 18 and 29 years old in good health and CMV-seronegative. CDR3s include the opening cysteine and the closing phenylalanine or tryptophan. A D gene is named only where the DNA matches it firmly. Not every row has a clone size; where given, it reads once, few, many or a size class.

j_call v_call d_call clone_size cdr3_aa cdr3_nt
TRBJ1-1 TRBV7-9 TRBD1 - CASSLAQGIPEAFF TGTGCCAGCAGCTTAGCACAGGGGATCCCTGAAGCTTTCTTT
TRBJ1-1 TRBV7-9 - - CASSLGVAETTEAFF TGTGCCAGCAGCTTAGGAGTAGCGGAGACGACTGAAGCTTTCTTT
TRBJ1-1 TRBV7-3 TRBD1 - CASSGTGDTEAFF TGTGCCAGCAGTGGGACAGGCGACACTGAAGCTTTCTTT
TRBJ1-1 TRBV18 - - CASSPPGTKNTEAFF TGTGCCAGCTCACCTCCGGGAACCAAGAACACTGAAGCTTTCTTT
TRBJ2-2 TRBV13 - few CASSFFLDSYTGELFF TGTGCCAGCAGCTTTTTCCTAGACTCTTACACCGGGGAGCTGTTTTTT
TRBJ1-2 TRBV6-1 - - CASRARYGYTF TGTGCCAGCAGAGCCCGCTATGGCTACACCTTC
TRBJ1-3 TRBV11-2 - - CASSLVQGVNTIYF TGTGCCAGCAGCTTAGTTCAGGGCGTGAACACCATATATTTT
TRBJ2-1 TRBV4-1 - - CASSQAPYVSYNEQFF TGCGCCAGCAGCCAAGCCCCCTACGTTTCCTACAATGAGCAGTTCTTC
TRBJ1-1 TRBV7-9 - - CASSFALGLTEAFF TGTGCCAGCAGCTTTGCCCTTGGACTCACTGAAGCTTTCTTT
TRBJ2-2 TRBV5-4 TRBD2 once CASSPTSGGNTGELFF TGTGCCAGCAGCCCGACTAGCGGGGGGAACACCGGGGAGCTGTTTTTT
TRBJ2-5 TRBV7-7 TRBD1 - CASSLGRTGQETQYF TGTGCCAGCAGCTTAGGAAGGACAGGCCAAGAGACCCAGTACTTC
TRBJ2-3 TRBV10-3 TRBD2 - CAISGTSLPSTDTQYF TGTGCCATCAGTGGGACTAGCCTACCCAGCACAGATACGCAGTATTTT
TRBJ2-7 TRBV30 TRBD2 - CAWRGLAGWFRTYEQYF TGTGCCTGGAGAGGACTAGCGGGATGGTTTAGAACCTACGAGCAGTACTTC
TRBJ2-7 TRBV7-2 TRBD2 - CASSLGSSGAFDEQYF TGTGCCAGCAGCTTAGGGTCCAGCGGGGCATTCGACGAGCAGTACTTC
TRBJ1-1 TRBV6-1 - - CASSEGGWGPNTEAFF TGTGCCAGCAGTGAAGGTGGGTGGGGCCCCAACACTGAAGCTTTCTTT
TRBJ2-1 TRBV4-2 - - CASSQEPTTGYEQFF TGTGCCAGCAGCCAAGAGCCGACTACCGGCTATGAGCAGTTCTTC
TRBJ1-5 TRBV7-2 - - CASSLAAPPGAQHF TGTGCCAGCAGCTTAGCAGCCCCTCCGGGGGCCCAGCATTTT
TRBJ2-5 TRBV29-1 TRBD2 - CSVEAPGGETQYF TGCAGCGTTGAAGCCCCCGGGGGGGAGACCCAGTACTTC
TRBJ1-2 TRBV4-1 - - CASSQALLGGVEGYTF TGCGCCAGCAGCCAAGCCCTCTTAGGGGGGGTGGAAGGCTACACCTTC
TRBJ2-4 TRBV7-8 - - CASSLTGISKNIQYF TGTGCCAGCAGCTTGACGGGTATTTCCAAAAACATTCAGTACTTC
TRBJ2-1 TRBV4-1 - - CASSQDPPDEQFF TGCGCCAGCAGCCAAGATCCCCCGGATGAGCAGTTCTTC
TRBJ2-7 TRBV5-1 TRBD2 - CASTAGAPYEQYF TGCGCCAGCACAGCGGGGGCCCCCTACGAGCAGTACTTC
TRBJ2-5 TRBV4-1 TRBD2 - CASSQDPGGGETQYF TGCGCCAGCAGCCAAGACCCGGGAGGCGGGGAGACCCAGTACTTC
TRBJ1-1 TRBV6-6 TRBD1 - CASSYLVDRGDTEAFF TGTGCCAGCAGTTACCTAGTGGACAGGGGGGACACTGAAGCTTTCTTT
TRBJ2-7 TRBV5-8 - few CASSSMTVPYEQYF TGTGCCAGCAGCTCAATGACAGTTCCCTACGAGCAGTACTTC
TRBJ2-3 TRBV6-5 - - CASSLAEGFTDTQYF TGTGCCAGCAGTCTGGCGGAGGGGTTTACAGATACGCAGTATTTT
TRBJ2-1 TRBV27 TRBD2 once CASSPEYSSGSGAPNEQFF TGTGCCAGCAGTCCCGAGTATTCTAGCGGGAGCGGCGCGCCCAATGAGCAGTTCTTC
TRBJ1-1 TRBV2 - - CASKAGSTNTEAFF TGTGCCAGCAAAGCGGGGAGCACGAACACTGAAGCTTTCTTT
TRBJ1-5 TRBV4-1 TRBD1 once CASSPPGGQPQHF TGCGCCAGCAGCCCACCAGGGGGGCAGCCCCAGCATTTT
TRBJ2-7 TRBV6-5 - - CASSYSGVYEQYF TGTGCCAGCAGTTACTCAGGGGTCTACGAGCAGTACTTC
TRBJ1-2 TRBV7-2 - - CASSLAPVYGRPGYTF TGTGCCAGCAGCTTAGCCCCGGTGTACGGCAGGCCCGGCTACACCTTC
TRBJ2-5 TRBV6-1 TRBD1 - CASNPGQRQETQYF TGTGCCAGCAATCCGGGACAGAGACAAGAGACCCAGTACTTC
TRBJ1-2 TRBV11-2 - - CASSGGANYGYTF TGTGCCAGTTCGGGGGGGGCGAACTATGGCTACACCTTC
TRBJ2-1 TRBV6-5 TRBD2 few CASTITAGAYNEQFF TGTGCCAGCACCATAACAGCGGGAGCCTACAATGAGCAGTTCTTC
TRBJ1-1 TRBV19 TRBD1 - CASTPTGGLRMNTEAFF TGTGCCAGTACCCCGACAGGGGGGCTTAGAATGAACACTGAAGCTTTCTTT
TRBJ1-4 TRBV9 - once CASSGGGREKLFF TGTGCCAGCAGCGGGGGGGGACGGGAAAAACTGTTTTTT
TRBJ1-1 TRBV4-2 - - CASSPGDLAPEAFF TGTGCCAGCAGCCCGGGGGATTTAGCGCCTGAAGCTTTCTTT
TRBJ1-6 TRBV13 - - CASSRSGSSYNSPLHF TGTGCCAGCAGTCGGTCGGGGAGCTCCTATAATTCACCCCTCCACTTT
TRBJ1-6 TRBV2 - - CASSEDPNSYNSPLHF TGTGCCAGCAGTGAAGATCCAAACTCCTATAATTCACCCCTCCACTTT
TRBJ2-7 TRBV6-7 - - CASKTGPAKHASRYF TGTGCCAGCAAAACAGGGCCTGCAAAGCATGCGAGCAGGTACTTC
TRBJ2-1 TRBV12-5 TRBD2 once CASGLSKRGGQGDYNEQFF TGTGCTAGTGGTTTGTCTAAGCGGGGGGGCCAGGGCGACTACAATGAGCAGTTCTTC